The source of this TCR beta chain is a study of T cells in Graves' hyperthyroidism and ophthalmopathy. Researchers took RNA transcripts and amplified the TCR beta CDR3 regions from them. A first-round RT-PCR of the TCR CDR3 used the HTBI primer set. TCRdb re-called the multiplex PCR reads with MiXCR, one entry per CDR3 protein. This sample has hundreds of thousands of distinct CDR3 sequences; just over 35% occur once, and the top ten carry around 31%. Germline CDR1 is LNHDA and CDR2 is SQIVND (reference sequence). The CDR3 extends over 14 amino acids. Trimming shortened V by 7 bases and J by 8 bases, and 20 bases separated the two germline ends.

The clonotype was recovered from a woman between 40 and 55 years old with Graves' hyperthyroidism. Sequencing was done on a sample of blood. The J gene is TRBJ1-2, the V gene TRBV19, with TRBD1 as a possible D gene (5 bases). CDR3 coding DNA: TGTGCCAGTACGTGGGGGAATGATCAGTTCGGCTACACCTTC. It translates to CASTWGNDQFGYTF. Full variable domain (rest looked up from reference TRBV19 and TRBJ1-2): DGGITQSPKYLFRKEGQNVTLSCEQNLNHDAMYWYRQDPGQGLRLIYYSQIVNDFQKGDIAEGYSVSREKKESFPLTVTSAQKNPTAFYLCASTWGNDQFGYTFGSGTRLTVV.